This record looks at one TCR beta chain sequence and its context. What it binds is not known. The time point denotes: patch test 3, about 24 weeks after DPC sensitization. Treatment specified: therapeutic diphenylcyclopropenone sensitization with weekly scalp DPC. V gave up 2 bases and J gave up 0 bases, with 14 bases separating them. CDR3 size: 17 residues. CDR1 SGHTS and CDR2 YDEGEE come from the germline V gene. TCRdb reprocessed the RACE reads via MiXCR and lists one record per CDR3 protein. The table has 75,000 to 90,000 distinct CDR3 sequences, 10% to 13% seen once; the top ten hold around 3.8%. The sample belongs to a study of human T cells and chemical hapten exposure. Study findings and constraints: Because all patients had alopecia, their immune responses might differ from healthy ones.

V and J are TRBV5-8 and TRBJ1-4; D call uncertain. The source is a woman aged 45 to 65 with alopecia areata. Some clones in this sample may be carry-over from other donors' samples. Sequenced material: whole blood, taken in connection with sensitization to the hapten diphenylcyclopropenone (DPC). CDR3 DNA: TGTGCCAGCAGCTTAGGAGGGTTGTCCTCAACTAATGAAAAACTGTTTTTT. Translated: CASSLGGLSSTNEKLFF. Full variable domain (outside the CDR3, taken from reference TRBV5-8 and TRBJ1-4): EAGVTQSPTHLIKTRGQQATLRCSPISGHTSVYWYQQALGLGLQFLLWYDEGEERNRGNFPPRFSGRQFPNYSSELNVNALELEDSALYLCASSLGGLSSTNEKLFFGSGTQLSVL.